The T cell receptor beta chain described here comes from a study of OX40 agonist ivuxolimab in advanced cancers. Study as a whole: Patients were infused with ivuxolimab every 2 weeks at 0.01 to 10 mg/kg. The dose-escalation group included hepatocellular carcinoma, melanoma, renal cell carcinoma and head and neck cancer.

TCRdb's copy holds only in-frame clones and misses some; the assay was immunoSEQ multiplex PCR. The data show tens of thousands of clones, with 75% to 90% seen just once and 0.3% to 0.4% held by the top ten. The CDR3 contains 18 residues. The germline gives CDR1 LNHDA, CDR2 SQIVND (reference sequence). Trimming took 7 bases from V and 6 from J; bases not matched to a gene: 17. The chain uses TRBV19 and TRBJ1-5; 11 nucleotides agree with TRBD1. Sequences were derived from CD4+ or CD8+ T cells sorted from blood, sampled in a trial of the OX40 agonist ivuxolimab. This sequence was found in an adult with an advanced solid tumor such as melanoma, head and neck, liver or kidney cancer. CDR3 sequence (DNA): TGTGCCAGTACCCCCCCCTGGACAGGGGGCGGCGGTACTCAGCCCCAGCATTTT. Translated, it gives CASTPPWTGGGGTQPQHF.